This passage covers 24 T cell receptor beta chains from one sample sequenced in a study of technical replicates of blood from a handful of donors (dated by TCRdb to the late 2010s). The method was the immunoSEQ multiplex PCR assay. Here the immuneACCESS table is served through TCRdb, limited to in-frame sequences with V and J called. Missing clones are a known gap in these copies; in checked studies unresolved V genes cover under half, and the rest lacks a known reason. This sample gives more than 75,000 clones in total; 95% to 96% of them show up just once. The top ten hold more than 0.35% of the sample. The specimen was T cells isolated from PBMCs. The source of these receptors is a human donor in good health.

Details on this clone: At one end, the junction sequence differs from germline, possibly due to a read error. The V call is TRBV7-3, the J call TRBJ2-1, with 9 nucleotides matching TRBD2. The germline CDR1 and CDR2 sequences are SGHTA and FQGTGA. This CDR3 region has 16 residues. Written as DNA, the CDR3 is TGTGTCAGCAGCTTAAATAGCGGGAGCTCCTACAATGAGCAGTTCTTC. Translated, it gives CVSSLNSGSSYNEQFF.

The sample holds one count of this clone. The chain combines TRBV27 with TRBJ2-1; the match to TRBD2 covers 10 bases. Germline V lookup: CDR1 MNHEY, CDR2 SMNVEV (reference sequence). The CDR3 spans 14 residues. Trimming cost V 8 bases and J 3 bases; bases outside gene matches: 4. CDR3 DNA: TGTGCCAGCCACGGGACTAGCGTCTACAATGAGCAGTTCTTC. As protein: CASHGTSVYNEQFF.

This clone has just one count. This rearrangement joins TRBV28 to TRBJ1-1; D remains ambiguous. Germline V gene lookup returns CDR1 MDHEN and CDR2 SYDVKM. The V end lost 6 bases, the J end lost 5 bases, and 22 bases lay between the germline ends. The CDR3 has 16 amino acids. CDR3 sequence: CASSLIWAGSETEAFF. CDR3 DNA: TGTGCCAGCAGCCTAATTTGGGCGGGGAGTGAAACTGAAGCTTTCTTT.

The gene calls are TRBV27 and TRBJ2-2; D not resolved. Germline CDR1 reads MNHEY; CDR2 reads SMNVEV (reference sequence). V dropped 2 bases and J dropped 1 base, with 5 bases sitting between them. The CDR3 loop spans 14 amino acids. This CDR3 is CASSLGRNTGELFF. The DNA of the CDR3 is TGTGCCAGCAGTTTAGGCCGGAACACCGGGGAGCTGTTTTTT.

This sequence joins TRBV19 and TRBJ1-1; D is ambiguous. Germline-derived CDR1 and CDR2 are LNHDA and SQIVND (reference sequence). With 7 bases removed from V and 2 bases from J, the gap between germline ends came to 17 bases. The CDR3 totals 15 residues. Written as DNA, the CDR3 is TGTGCCAGTACCGCGGGAGGGTACCCTAACACTGAAGCTTTCTTT. This encodes CASTAGGYPNTEAFF.

This chain connects TRBV6-6 to TRBJ1-1; no clear D gene. The CDR3 contains 11 residues. Germline assignment: CDR1 MNHNY and CDR2 SVGAGI (reference sequence). Trimming cost V 11 bases and J 9 bases, with 16 bases left between them. The CDR3: CASRAGVKAFF. The CDR3, as DNA: TGTGCCTCACGAGCGGGCGTTAAAGCTTTCTTT.

The chain links TRBV27 to TRBJ1-1, with D maybe TRBD1 (5 bases). Trimming left V 6 bases short and J 1 base short, with 6 bases between. CDR1 is MNHEY and CDR2 is SMNVEV in the germline V gene (reference sequence). There are 12 residues in the CDR3. CDR3 sequence (DNA): TGTGCCAGCAGAACAGGGAACACTGAAGCTTTCTTT. It codes for CASRTGNTEAFF.

This chain connects TRBV28 to TRBJ2-1, with unresolved D. This CDR3 comprises 14 residues. The germline V and J ends were trimmed by 2 bases and 2 bases, with 7 bases remaining between them. Germline lookup yields CDR1 MDHEN and CDR2 SYDVKM. The CDR3 bases are TGTGCCAGCAGTTTAGCGTTCACCTACAATGAGCAGTTCTTC. This codes for CASSLAFTYNEQFF.

The chain has TRBV5-6 and TRBJ2-2; 9 bases match TRBD1. The CDR3 loop spans 14 amino acids. CDR1 and CDR2 from the germline V gene are SGHDT and YYEEEE. J was trimmed by 7 bases and V by 2 bases; bases with no gene match: 3. In DNA form, the CDR3 reads TGTGCCAGCAGCTTCGGGACAGGGATCGGGGAGCTGTTTTTT. Encoded protein: CASSFGTGIGELFF.

CDR3 bases: TGTGCCAGCAGCTTGGTTGGACTCCGGCGGACTTTCTTT. Amino acids: CASSLVGLRRTFF. The V gene is TRBV11-3, the J gene TRBJ1-1; D not resolved. V was clipped by 3 bases and J by 12 bases, with 17 bases between them. Germline CDR1 is SGHNT and CDR2 is YENEEA. The CDR3 consists of 13 residues.

The CDR3 here is CASSLRDRRRDTEAFF. CDR3 coding DNA: TGTGCCAGCAGCCTCCGGGACAGAAGGAGGGACACTGAAGCTTTCTTT. The J gene is TRBJ1-1, the V gene TRBV7-8; TRBD1 matches 7 bases. The CDR3 covers 16 residues. V was pared by 5 bases and J by 3 bases, with 12 bases of the junction left unmatched. Germline CDR1 is SGHVS and CDR2 is FQNEAQ.

The chain links TRBV15 to TRBJ1-2; the D is unclear. Germline CDR1 LNHNV, CDR2 YYDKDF (reference sequence). The CDR3 runs to 13 residues. Trimming pared 3 bases from V and 5 bases from J, leaving 10 bases between. The CDR3 nucleotides read TGTGCCACCAGCAGCCCTACGACATATGGCTACACCTTC. This gives the protein CATSSPTTYGYTF.

The chain joins TRBV5-6 to TRBJ1-3; 10 nucleotides align to TRBD1. Germline V gene lookup returns CDR1 SGHDT and CDR2 YYEEEE. The CDR3 loop spans 16 amino acids. V dropped 3 bases and J dropped 0; count of bases not matched to a gene: 3. The CDR3 sequence: CASSWDRGLSGNTIYF. In DNA form, the CDR3 reads TGTGCCAGCAGCTGGGACAGGGGACTCTCTGGAAACACCATATATTTT.

The chain employs TRBV5-4 and TRBJ1-1; possibly TRBD1 for D (6 bases). The germline V gene has CDR1 SGHNT and CDR2 YYREEE (reference sequence). The length of the CDR3 is 15 residues. The ends were cut back, 6 bases at V and 3 bases at J, with 18 bases in the middle. The chain's CDR3 is CASNSLDRGHTEAFF. The CDR3 coding sequence is TGTGCCAGCAACTCCTTGGACAGAGGACACACTGAAGCTTTCTTT.

The J gene is TRBJ2-1, the V gene TRBV4-2; 7 nucleotides line up with TRBD1. The germline V gene encodes CDR1 LGHNA and CDR2 YNFKEQ. J gave up 3 bases and V 2 bases, and 7 bases lay outside the gene matches. This CDR3 has 16 residues. CDR3: CASSQRHRGFYNEQFF. Written as DNA, the CDR3 is TGTGCCAGCAGCCAACGCCACAGGGGCTTCTACAATGAGCAGTTCTTC.

This sequence joins TRBV5-1 and TRBJ1-1; possible D gene TRBD1, 6 bases. Germline lookup yields CDR1 SGHRS and CDR2 YFSETQ. The CDR3 covers 14 residues. V shed 4 bases and J shed 3 bases, with 13 bases lying between them. CDR3 coding DNA: TGCGCCAGCAGCCCCCGACAGGAGGACACTGAAGCTTTCTTT. This codes for CASSPRQEDTEAFF.

This sequence joins TRBV19 and TRBJ2-2; tentatively, D is TRBD2 (5 bases). CDR1 and CDR2 (germline): LNHDA, SQIVND (reference sequence). V was pared by 5 bases and J by 4 bases, with 17 bases between. The CDR3 consists of 16 residues. The CDR3 is CASSSPGPGFTGELFF. For the CDR3, the DNA is TGTGCCAGTAGTTCCCCCGGGCCGGGGTTCACCGGGGAGCTGTTTTTT.

The chain employs TRBV27 and TRBJ2-7; D is possibly TRBD2 (5 bases). CDR1 is MNHEY and CDR2 is SMNVEV in the germline V gene (reference sequence). This CDR3 comprises 16 residues. Trimming took off 4 bases at V and 1 base at J, with 17 bases between the two ends. CDR3 sequence: CASSYSVGESSYEQYF. The CDR3 nucleotides are TGTGCCAGCAGTTACTCAGTCGGGGAATCTTCCTACGAGCAGTACTTC.

The J gene is TRBJ2-1, the V gene TRBV30; maybe TRBD1 (6 bases). This CDR3 is 13 amino acids long. Trimming took off 8 bases at V and 2 bases at J, with 13 bases between the two ends. CDR1 is GTSNPN, CDR2 SVGIG, per germline (reference sequence). DNA for the CDR3: TGTGCCACCCAGAAGGGGGCCTACAATGAGCAGTTCTTC. Protein: CATQKGAYNEQFF.

The chain joins TRBV5-5 to TRBJ2-7; 8 bases are a match to TRBD2. The germline gives CDR1 SGHKS, CDR2 YYEKEE (reference sequence). The CDR3 has 15 residues. The V gene end was trimmed by 5 bases and the J gene end by 2 bases; junction bases not matched to a gene: 9. CDR3 DNA sequence: TGTGCCAGCAGTTTCCAGGGACTAGGGGCCTACGAGCAGTACTTC. This codes for CASSFQGLGAYEQYF.

A single count supports this clone. The rearrangement links TRBV15 to TRBJ1-4, with TRBD1 matching over 10 bases. Germline values: CDR1 LNHNV, CDR2 YYDKDF (reference sequence). Trimming at V came to 2 bases and at J to 8 bases, leaving 8 bases not matched to a gene. This CDR3 is built from 16 residues. The CDR3, as DNA: TGTGCCACCAGCAGACTAATTTTGGGACAGGGGGAAAAACTGTTTTTT. Its protein product is CATSRLILGQGEKLFF.

Here the CDR3 reads CASSQEGVGQEAIFEQYF. The DNA of the CDR3 is TGTGCCAGCAGCCAAGAAGGTGTTGGACAGGAAGCTATATTCGAGCAGTACTTC. The rearrangement uses TRBV4-2 and TRBJ2-7; 7 nucleotides agree with TRBD1. The CDR3 contains 18 residues. Germline lookup yields CDR1 LGHNA and CDR2 YNFKEQ. Losses at the gene ends were 0 bases for V and 6 bases for J; bases not matched to a gene: 17.

The V call is TRBV19, the J call TRBJ1-4; possible D gene TRBD1, 6 bases. CDR3 length equals 17 residues. Between the trimmed V and J ends, which lost 2 bases and 4 bases, there was a span of 17 bases. CDR1 is LNHDA and CDR2 is SQIVND in the germline V gene (reference sequence). CDR3 protein: CASSIPGGTGFNEKLFF. For the CDR3, the DNA is TGTGCCAGTAGTATACCTGGGGGCACGGGTTTTAATGAAAAACTGTTTTTT.

The V call is TRBV7-2, the J call TRBJ1-2; D gene ambiguous. Germline V lookup: CDR1 SGHTA, CDR2 FQGNSA. Between the trimmed V and J ends, which lost 11 bases and 3 bases, there was a span of 19 bases. CDR3 size: 14 residues. CDR3 residues: CALLEVNSYYGYTF. The CDR3 DNA is TGTGCCCTTCTAGAGGTAAATAGCTACTATGGCTACACCTTC.